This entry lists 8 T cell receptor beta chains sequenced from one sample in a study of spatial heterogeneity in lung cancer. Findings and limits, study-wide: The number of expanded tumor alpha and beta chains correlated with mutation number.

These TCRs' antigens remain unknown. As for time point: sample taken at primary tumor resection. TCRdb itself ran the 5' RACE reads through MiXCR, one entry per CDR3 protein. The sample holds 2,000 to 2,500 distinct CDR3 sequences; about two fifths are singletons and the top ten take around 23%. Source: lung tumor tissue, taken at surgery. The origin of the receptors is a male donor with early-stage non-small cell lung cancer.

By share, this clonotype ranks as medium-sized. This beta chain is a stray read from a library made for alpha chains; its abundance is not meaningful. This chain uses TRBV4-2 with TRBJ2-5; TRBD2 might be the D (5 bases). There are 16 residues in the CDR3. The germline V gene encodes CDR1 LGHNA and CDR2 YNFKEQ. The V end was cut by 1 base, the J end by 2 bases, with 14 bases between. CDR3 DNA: TGTGCCAGCAGCCAAGTAATCGACGGAGGACAAGAGACCCAGTACTTC. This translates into CASSQVIDGGQETQYF.

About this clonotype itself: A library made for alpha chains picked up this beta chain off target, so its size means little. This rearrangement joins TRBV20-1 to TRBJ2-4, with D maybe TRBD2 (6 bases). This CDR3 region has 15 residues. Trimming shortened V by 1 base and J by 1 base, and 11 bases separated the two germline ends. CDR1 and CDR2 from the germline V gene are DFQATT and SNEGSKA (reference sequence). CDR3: CSARGLGDAKNIQYF. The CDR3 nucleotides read TGCAGTGCTAGAGGACTAGGAGATGCCAAAAACATTCAGTACTTC.

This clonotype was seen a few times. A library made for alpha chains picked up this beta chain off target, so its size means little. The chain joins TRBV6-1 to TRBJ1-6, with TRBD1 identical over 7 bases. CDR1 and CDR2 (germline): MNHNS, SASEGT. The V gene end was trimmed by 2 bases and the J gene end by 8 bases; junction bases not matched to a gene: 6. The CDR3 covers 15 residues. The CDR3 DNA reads TGTGCCAGCAGTGAACTGGGGGGACAGCATTCACCCCTCCACTTT. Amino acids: CASSELGGQHSPLHF.

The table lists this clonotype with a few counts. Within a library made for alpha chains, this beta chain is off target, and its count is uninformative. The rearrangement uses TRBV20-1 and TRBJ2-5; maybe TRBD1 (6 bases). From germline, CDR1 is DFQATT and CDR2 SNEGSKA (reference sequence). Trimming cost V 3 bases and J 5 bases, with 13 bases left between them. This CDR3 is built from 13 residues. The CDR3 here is CSARVAGDETQYF. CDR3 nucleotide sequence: TGCAGTGCTAGGGTGGCAGGGGACGAGACCCAGTACTTC.

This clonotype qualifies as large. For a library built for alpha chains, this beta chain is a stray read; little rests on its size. Here the CDR3 reads CASTQGRGYTF. The CDR3 DNA follows: TGTGCCAGCACTCAGGGTCGTGGCTACACCTTC. The genes are TRBV12-3 or TRBV12-4 and TRBJ1-2; D possibly corresponds to TRBD1 (5 bases). Trimming removed 7 bases from V and 7 bases from J, with 10 bases in between. This CDR3 has 11 amino acids.

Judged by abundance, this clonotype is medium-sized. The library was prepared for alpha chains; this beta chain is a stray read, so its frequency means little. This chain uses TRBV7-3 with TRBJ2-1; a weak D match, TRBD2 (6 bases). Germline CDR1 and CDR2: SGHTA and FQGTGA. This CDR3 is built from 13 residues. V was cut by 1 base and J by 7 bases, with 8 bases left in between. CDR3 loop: CASSLSRGNEQFF. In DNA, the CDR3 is TGTGCCAGCAGCTTAAGTCGGGGGAATGAGCAGTTCTTC.

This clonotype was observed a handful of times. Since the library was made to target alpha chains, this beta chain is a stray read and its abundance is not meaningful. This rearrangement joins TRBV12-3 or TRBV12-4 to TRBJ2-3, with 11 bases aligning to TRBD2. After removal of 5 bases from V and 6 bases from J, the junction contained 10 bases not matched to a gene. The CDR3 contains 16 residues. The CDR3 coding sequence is TGTGCCAGCAGTCAACTAGCGGGAGTCGATGCGGATACGCAGTATTTT. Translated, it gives CASSQLAGVDADTQYF.

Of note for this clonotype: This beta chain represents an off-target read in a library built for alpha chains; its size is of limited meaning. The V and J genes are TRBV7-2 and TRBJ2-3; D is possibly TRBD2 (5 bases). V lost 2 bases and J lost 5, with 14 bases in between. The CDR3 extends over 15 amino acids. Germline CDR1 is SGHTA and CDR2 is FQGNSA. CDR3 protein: CASSLSLAQVDTQYF. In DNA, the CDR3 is TGTGCCAGCAGCTTAAGCCTAGCACAAGTAGATACGCAGTATTTT.